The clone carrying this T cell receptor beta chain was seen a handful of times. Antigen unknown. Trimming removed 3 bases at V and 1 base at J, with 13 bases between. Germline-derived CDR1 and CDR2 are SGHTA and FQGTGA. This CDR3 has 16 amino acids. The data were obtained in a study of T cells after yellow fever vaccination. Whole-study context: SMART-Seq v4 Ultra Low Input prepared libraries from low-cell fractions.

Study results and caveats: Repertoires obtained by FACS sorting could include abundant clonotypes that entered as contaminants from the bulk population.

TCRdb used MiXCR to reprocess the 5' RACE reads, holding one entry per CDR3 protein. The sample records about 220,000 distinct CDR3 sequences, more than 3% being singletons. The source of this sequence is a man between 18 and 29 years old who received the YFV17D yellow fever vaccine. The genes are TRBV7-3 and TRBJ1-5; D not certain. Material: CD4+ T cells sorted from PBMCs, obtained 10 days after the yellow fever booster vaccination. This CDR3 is CASSLKGILSNQPQHF. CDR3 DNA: TGTGCCAGCAGCTTGAAGGGCATCTTGAGCAATCAGCCCCAGCATTTT.